This T cell receptor (beta chain) was found in a study of cytomegalovirus exposure and HLA in healthy donors. Findings and limits, study-wide: Within an earlier analysis, most TCR beta V segments proved productive either about 90% or about 30% of the time. No immune exposure information besides CMV serostatus was available.

Primers included in the PCR were 60 Vbeta and 13 Jbeta primers. Source study methods: In a later analysis, of around 85 million unique beta chains, around 11 million appeared in at least two donors. Sequencing was performed with immunoSEQ multiplex PCR; in TCRdb, only in-frame clones are kept and a portion is missing. D and trimming were read from the DNA, whereas the V and J calls and clone size are those reported in that table. This sample has about 190,000 clones, with 60% to 85% found just once. For this clone: What it recognizes is unknown.

The CDR3 runs 17 residues. Unmatched junction bases numbered 13, after V lost 4 bases and J lost 8 bases. Germline CDR1 reads SGHRS; CDR2 reads YFSETQ. This TCR was sampled from a woman aged 18-29 years in good health and CMV-seronegative. The chain employs TRBV5-1 and TRBJ1-4; TRBD1 aligns across 11 bases. The specimen was PBMCs. In DNA form, the CDR3 reads TGCGCCAGCAGCCGGACAGGGGGCGGAGTAAGGTTCGAAAAACTGTTTTTT. Translating it yields CASSRTGGGVRFEKLFF. Complete variable domain (other parts from reference TRBV5-1 and TRBJ1-4): KAGVTQTPRYLIKTRGQQVTLSCSPISGHRSVSWYQQTPGQGLQFLFEYFSETQRNKGNFPGRFSGRQFSNSRSEMNVSTLELGDSALYLCASSRTGGGVRFEKLFFGSGTQLSVL.